The entry that follows covers one T cell receptor beta chain sequence. Its antigen remains unidentified. The source of the sample is a study of T-cell memory formation after mild COVID-19. Across the study: There were largely donor-specific TCR clusters.

TCRdb reprocessed the 5' RACE reads with MiXCR, giving one entry per CDR3 protein. Of more than 120,000 distinct CDR3 sequences in the sample, roughly a fifth were seen once. Germline CDR1 is LNHDA and CDR2 is SQIVND (reference sequence). V was cut by 6 bases and J by 8 bases, with 10 bases left in between. This CDR3 spans 12 amino acids. Broader study findings: Contracting CD4+ clones lay largely in CM and EM, with CD8+ ones residing in EMRA. Some responding clones appeared in pre-infection memory, suggesting cross-reactive memory joined.

Source material: PBMCs or a T cell subset sorted from them (not recorded which). V usage is TRBV19 and J usage is TRBJ2-2; no definite D call. This clonotype was sampled from an adult woman who had mild COVID-19 (a few samples of this study predate the infection). Cell type and time point are not known. CDR3 bases: TGTGCCAGTAGCGCCCTATCTGGGGAGCTGTTTTTT. Its protein product is CASSALSGELFF. Drawing the rest from reference TRBV19 and TRBJ2-2, the complete variable domain is DGGITQSPKYLFRKEGQNVTLSCEQNLNHDAMYWYRQDPGQGLRLIYYSQIVNDFQKGDIAEGYSVSREKKESFPLTVTSAQKNPTAFYLCASSALSGELFFGEGSRLTVL.